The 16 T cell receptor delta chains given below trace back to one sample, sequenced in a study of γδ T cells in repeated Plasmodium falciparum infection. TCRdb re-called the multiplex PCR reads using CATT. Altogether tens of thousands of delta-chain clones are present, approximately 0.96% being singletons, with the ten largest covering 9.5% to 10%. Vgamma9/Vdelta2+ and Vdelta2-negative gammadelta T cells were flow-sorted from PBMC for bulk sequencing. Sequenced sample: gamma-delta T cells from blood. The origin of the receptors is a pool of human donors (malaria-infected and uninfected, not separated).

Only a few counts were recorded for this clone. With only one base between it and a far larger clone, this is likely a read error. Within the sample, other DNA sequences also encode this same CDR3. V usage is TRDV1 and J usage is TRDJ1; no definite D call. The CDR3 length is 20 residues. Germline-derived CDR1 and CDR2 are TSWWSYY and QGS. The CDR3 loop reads CALGEPLFGVEPFWTDKLIF. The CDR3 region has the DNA TGTGCTCTTGGGGAACCCCTCTTCGGTGTGGAACCGTTTTGGACCGACAAACTCATCTTT.

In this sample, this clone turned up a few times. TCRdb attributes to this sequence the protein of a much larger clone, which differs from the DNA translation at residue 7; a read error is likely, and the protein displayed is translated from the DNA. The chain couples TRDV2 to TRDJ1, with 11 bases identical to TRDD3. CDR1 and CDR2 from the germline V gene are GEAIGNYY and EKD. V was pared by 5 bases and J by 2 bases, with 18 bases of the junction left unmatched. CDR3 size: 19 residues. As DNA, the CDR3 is TGTGCCTGTGTCGGGTTGGGCCTGGGGGATACTCCGTGGACCGATAAACTCATCTTT. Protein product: CACVGLGLGDTPWTDKLIF.

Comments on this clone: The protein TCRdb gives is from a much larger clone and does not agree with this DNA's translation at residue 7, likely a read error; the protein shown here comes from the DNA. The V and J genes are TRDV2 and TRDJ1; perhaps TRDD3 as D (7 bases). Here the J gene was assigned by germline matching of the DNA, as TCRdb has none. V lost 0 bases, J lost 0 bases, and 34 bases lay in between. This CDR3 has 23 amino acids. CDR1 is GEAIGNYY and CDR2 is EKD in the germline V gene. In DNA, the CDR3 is TGTGCCTGTGACACCGTAGGGCCTTCCGACGACGGTACTGGGGACCAAAACACCGATAAACTCATCTTT. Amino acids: CACDTVGPSDDGTGDQNTDKLIF.

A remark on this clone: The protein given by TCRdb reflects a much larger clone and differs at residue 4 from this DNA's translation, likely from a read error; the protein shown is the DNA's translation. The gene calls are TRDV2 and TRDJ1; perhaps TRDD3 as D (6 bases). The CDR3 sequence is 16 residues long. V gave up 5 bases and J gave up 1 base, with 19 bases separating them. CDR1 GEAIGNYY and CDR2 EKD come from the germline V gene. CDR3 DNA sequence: TGTGCCTGTGGCCCTACTGGCTGGGGTATCACCGATAAACTCATCTTT. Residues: CACGPTGWGITDKLIF.

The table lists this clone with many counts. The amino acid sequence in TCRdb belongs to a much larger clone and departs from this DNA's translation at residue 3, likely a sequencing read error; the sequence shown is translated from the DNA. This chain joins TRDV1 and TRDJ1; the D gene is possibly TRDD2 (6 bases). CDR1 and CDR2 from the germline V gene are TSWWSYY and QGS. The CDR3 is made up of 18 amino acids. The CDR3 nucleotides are TGTGCTCCTGGGCCTCCTCCTTCCATCGTAGGAGTCACCGATAAACTCATCTTT. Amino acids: CAPGPPPSIVGVTDKLIF.

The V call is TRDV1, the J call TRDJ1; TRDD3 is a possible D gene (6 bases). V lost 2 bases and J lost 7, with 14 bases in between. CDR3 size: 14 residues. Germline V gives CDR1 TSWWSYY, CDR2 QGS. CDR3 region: CALGEAPGAIKLIF. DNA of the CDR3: TGTGCTCTTGGGGAAGCACCTGGGGCTATTAAACTCATCTTT.

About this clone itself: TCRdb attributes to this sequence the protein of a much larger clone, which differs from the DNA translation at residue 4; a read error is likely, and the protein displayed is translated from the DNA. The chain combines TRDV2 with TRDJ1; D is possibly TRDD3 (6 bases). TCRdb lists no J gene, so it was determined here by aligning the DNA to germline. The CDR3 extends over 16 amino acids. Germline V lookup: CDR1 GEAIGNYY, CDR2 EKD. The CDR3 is CACGTLGNRYTDKLIF. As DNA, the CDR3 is TGTGCCTGTGGCACCCTGGGGAACCGGTACACCGATAAACTCATCTTT.

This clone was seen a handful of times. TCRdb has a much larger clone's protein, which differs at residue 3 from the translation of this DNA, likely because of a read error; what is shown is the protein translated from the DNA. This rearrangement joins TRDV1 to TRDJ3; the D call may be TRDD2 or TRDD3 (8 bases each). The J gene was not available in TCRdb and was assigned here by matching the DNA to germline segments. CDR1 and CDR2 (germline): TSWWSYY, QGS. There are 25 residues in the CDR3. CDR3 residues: CAPGGALAFLYQHRVDSWDTRQMFF. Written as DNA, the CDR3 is TGTGCTCCTGGGGGAGCGCTCGCCTTCCTATACCAGCACCGGGTCGACTCCTGGGACACCCGACAGATGTTTTTC.

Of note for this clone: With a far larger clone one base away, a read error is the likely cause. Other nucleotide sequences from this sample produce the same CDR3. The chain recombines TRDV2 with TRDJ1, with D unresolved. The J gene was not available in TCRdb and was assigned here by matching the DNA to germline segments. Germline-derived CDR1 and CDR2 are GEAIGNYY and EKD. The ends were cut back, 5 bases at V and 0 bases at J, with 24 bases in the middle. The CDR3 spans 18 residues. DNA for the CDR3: TGTGCCTGTGTTCAATTCTCGAGGTATCACCCTTACACCGATAAACTCATCTTT. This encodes CACVQFSRYHPYTDKLIF.

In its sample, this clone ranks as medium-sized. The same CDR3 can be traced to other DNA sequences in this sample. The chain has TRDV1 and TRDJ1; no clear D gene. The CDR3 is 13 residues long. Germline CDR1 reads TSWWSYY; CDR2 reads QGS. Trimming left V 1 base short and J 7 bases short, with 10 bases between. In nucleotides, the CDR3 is TGTGCTCTTGGGGAACCGAGGGACCCTAAACTCATCTTT. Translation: CALGEPRDPKLIF.

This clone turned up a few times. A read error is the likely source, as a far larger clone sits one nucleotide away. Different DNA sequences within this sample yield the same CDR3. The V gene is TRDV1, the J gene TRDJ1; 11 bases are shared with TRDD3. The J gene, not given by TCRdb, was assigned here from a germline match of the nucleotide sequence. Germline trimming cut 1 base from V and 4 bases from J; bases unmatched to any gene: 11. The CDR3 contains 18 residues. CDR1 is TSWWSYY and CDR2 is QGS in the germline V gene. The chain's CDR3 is CALGERPYWGIVLDKLIF. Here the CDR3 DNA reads TGTGCTCTTGGGGAACGCCCGTACTGGGGGATAGTCCTCGATAAACTCATCTTT.

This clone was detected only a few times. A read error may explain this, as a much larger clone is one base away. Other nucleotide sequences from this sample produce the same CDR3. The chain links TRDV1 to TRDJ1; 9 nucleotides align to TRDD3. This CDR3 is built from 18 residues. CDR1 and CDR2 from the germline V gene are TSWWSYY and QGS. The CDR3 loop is CALGEPMVLGDATDKLIF. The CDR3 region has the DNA TGTGCTCTTGGTGAACCAATGGTCCTGGGGGATGCCACCGATAAACTCATATTT.

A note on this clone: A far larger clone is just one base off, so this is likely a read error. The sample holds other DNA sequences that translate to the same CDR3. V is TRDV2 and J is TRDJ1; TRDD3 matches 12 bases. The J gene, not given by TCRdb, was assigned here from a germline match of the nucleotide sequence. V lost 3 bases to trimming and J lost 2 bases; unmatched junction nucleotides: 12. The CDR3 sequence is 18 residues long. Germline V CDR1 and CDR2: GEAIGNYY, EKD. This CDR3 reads CACDRCVLGDTYTDKLIF. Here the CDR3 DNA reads TGTGCCTGTGACCGCTGCGTACTGGGGGATACTTATACCGATAAACTCATCTTT.

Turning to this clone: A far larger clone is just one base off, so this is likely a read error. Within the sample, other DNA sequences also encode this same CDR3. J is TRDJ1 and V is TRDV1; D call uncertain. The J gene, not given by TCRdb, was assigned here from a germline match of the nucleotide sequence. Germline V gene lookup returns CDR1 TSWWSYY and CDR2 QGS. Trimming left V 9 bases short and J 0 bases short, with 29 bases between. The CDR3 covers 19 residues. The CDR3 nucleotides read TGTGCTCTCGGTCGTCCCCTTGTCGGGACCAAACCTTACACCGATAAACTCATCTTT. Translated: CALGRPLVGTKPYTDKLIF.

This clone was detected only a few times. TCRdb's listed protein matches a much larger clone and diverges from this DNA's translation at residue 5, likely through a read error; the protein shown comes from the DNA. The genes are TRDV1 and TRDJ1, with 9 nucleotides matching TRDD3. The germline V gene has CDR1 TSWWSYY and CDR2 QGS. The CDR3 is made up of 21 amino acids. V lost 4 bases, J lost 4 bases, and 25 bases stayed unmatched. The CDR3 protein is CALGGGTLRPARWGISDKLIF. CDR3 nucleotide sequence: TGTGCTCTTGGGGGGGGAACCCTTCGCCCTGCTAGGTGGGGGATAAGCGATAAACTCATCTTT.

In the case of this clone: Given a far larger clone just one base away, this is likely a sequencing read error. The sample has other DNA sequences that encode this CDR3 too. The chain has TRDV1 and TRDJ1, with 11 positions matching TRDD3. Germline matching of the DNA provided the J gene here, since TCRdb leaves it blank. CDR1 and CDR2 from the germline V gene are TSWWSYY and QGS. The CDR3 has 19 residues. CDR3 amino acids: CALGHSFLLLLGDKDKLIF. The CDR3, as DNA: TGTGCGCTTGGTCACAGCTTCCTACTTTTACTGGGGGATAAAGATAAACTCATCTTT.